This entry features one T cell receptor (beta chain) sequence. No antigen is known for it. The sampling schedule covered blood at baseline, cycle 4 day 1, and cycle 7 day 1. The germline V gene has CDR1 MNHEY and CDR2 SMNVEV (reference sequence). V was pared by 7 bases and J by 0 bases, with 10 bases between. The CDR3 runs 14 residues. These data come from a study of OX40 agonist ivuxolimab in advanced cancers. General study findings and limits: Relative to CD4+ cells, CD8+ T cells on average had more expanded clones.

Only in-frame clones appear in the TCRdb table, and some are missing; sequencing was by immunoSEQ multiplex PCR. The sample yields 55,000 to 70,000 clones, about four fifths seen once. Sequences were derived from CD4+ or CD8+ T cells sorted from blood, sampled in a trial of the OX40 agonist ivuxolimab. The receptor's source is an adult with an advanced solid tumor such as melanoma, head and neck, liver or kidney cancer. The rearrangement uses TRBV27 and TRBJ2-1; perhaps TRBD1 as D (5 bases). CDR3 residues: CASKGSSSYNEQFF. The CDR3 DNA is TGTGCCAGCAAGGGGTCTAGCTCCTACAATGAGCAGTTCTTC.